Listed below are T cell receptor beta chains from one sample, sequenced in a study of cytomegalovirus exposure and HLA in healthy donors. The assay was immunoSEQ multiplex PCR, and TCRdb's table has in-frame clones only and misses some. The sample yields roughly 150,000 clones, roughly three quarters seen once. The specimen sequenced was PBMCs. These TCRs come from a man younger than 30 in good health and CMV-seropositive. Each CDR3 is given with its conserved first and last residue. D genes are given only for firm matches. A clone size is listed for some rows: how often the clone was seen (once, few, many), or a class if it is expanded.

clone_size j_call d_call v_call cdr3_nt cdr3_aa
- TRBJ2-3 TRBD2 TRBV9 TGTGCCAGCAGCGAAGTTCCTAGCGGGGGGGCCGGTACGCAGTATTTT CASSEVPSGGAGTQYF
- TRBJ2-6 - TRBV28 TGTGCCAGCATCAGTCCTGGGGCCAACGTCCTGACTTTC CASISPGANVLTF
- TRBJ1-2 TRBD1 TRBV5-6 TGTGCCAGCAGCTGGGACAGGGGAGAGGGCTACACCTTC CASSWDRGEGYTF
- TRBJ1-5 - TRBV6-1 TGTGCCAGCAGTGAAAGACAGACTTATAGCAATCAGCCCCAGCATTTT CASSERQTYSNQPQHF
- TRBJ1-6 TRBD1 TRBV6-5 TGTGCCAGCAGTTACTCGGACAGGTTCATTCCACCCCTCCACTTT CASSYSDRFIPPLHF
- TRBJ1-4 - TRBV25-1 TGTGCCAGCAGTGACCCTGCAAGAGCGGACGGGGATAATGAAAAACTGTTTTTT CASSDPARADGDNEKLFF
few TRBJ2-2 TRBD2 TRBV6-1 TGTGCCAGCAGTGGGGTGGGGGGGGCCGGGGAGCTGTTTTTT CASSGVGGAGELFF
- TRBJ2-2 - TRBV11-3 TGTGCCAGCAGCTTAACCAGGCGAAACACCGGGGAGCTGTTTTTT CASSLTRRNTGELFF
- TRBJ2-3 - TRBV7-2 TGTGCCAGCAGCTTAGCTAGGGGTACGCAGTATTTT CASSLARGTQYF
- TRBJ2-3 TRBD1 TRBV6-5 TGTGCCAGCAGTAGCGGGACAGGGGCGCAGTATTTT CASSSGTGAQYF
few TRBJ2-3 TRBD2 TRBV9 TGTGCCAGCAGCGTGGGACTAGCGACCACAGATACGCAGTATTTT CASSVGLATTDTQYF
- TRBJ2-1 TRBD1 TRBV7-8 TGTGCCAGCAGCCTCCTCAGGACAGGGGTTTTCAATGAGCAGTTCTTC CASSLLRTGVFNEQFF
- TRBJ2-1 TRBD1 TRBV7-9 TGTGCCAGCAGCCGTAGACAGGGGGGGTACAATGAGCAGTTCTTC CASSRRQGGYNEQFF
- TRBJ1-5 - TRBV30 TGTGCCTGGAGTGGGGGGGGGCTGAGCAATCAGCCCCAGCATTTT CAWSGGGLSNQPQHF
- TRBJ1-1 TRBD1 TRBV6-6 TGTGCCAGCAGTTACCGGGACAGGGTGCACACTGAAGCTTTCTTT CASSYRDRVHTEAFF
- TRBJ1-1 - TRBV6-6 TGTGCCAGCAGCCGAACACGAGAGGGTGAAGCTTTCTTT CASSRTREGEAFF
- TRBJ2-1 - TRBV19 TGTGCCAGTAGGAACCGGGACTTAAAAACCCATGAGCAGTTCTTC CASRNRDLKTHEQFF
- TRBJ2-3 TRBD2 TRBV5-1 TGCGCCAGCAGCCAAGGGACTAGCGGGGGGGTGGATACGCAGTATTTT CASSQGTSGGVDTQYF
once TRBJ1-2 TRBD1 TRBV7-8 TGTGCCAGCAGCTTAGACAGGGGGGGATATGGCTACACCTTC CASSLDRGGYGYTF
- TRBJ2-1 TRBD2 TRBV5-1 TGCGCCAGCAGCCCGCGACTAGCGGGAGGGCAACCCAATGAGCAGTTCTTC CASSPRLAGGQPNEQFF
- TRBJ1-2 TRBD1 TRBV11-2 TGTGCCAGCAGCGGGACAGGGTATGGCTACACCTTC CASSGTGYGYTF
- TRBJ2-5 TRBD1 TRBV19 TGTGCCAGTAGTAAGGGGGACAGGGTGGTTGTGGAAGAGACCCAGTACTTC CASSKGDRVVVEETQYF
few TRBJ1-1 - TRBV6-5 TGTGCCACACAGATCAACACTGAAGCTTTCTTT CATQINTEAFF
- TRBJ1-1 - TRBV2 TGTGCCAGCGTAGCAGAGATGAACACTGAAGCTTTCTTT CASVAEMNTEAFF
- TRBJ2-2 - TRBV28 TGTGCCAGCAGTGCCCCCGGGGGTTTCGGGACCGGGGAGCTGTTTTTT CASSAPGGFGTGELFF
- TRBJ2-3 TRBD2 TRBV5-1 TGCGCCAGCAGCCCGGAGGCTAGCGGGAGCGATACGCAGTATTTT CASSPEASGSDTQYF
few TRBJ2-3 TRBD2 TRBV11-3 TGTGCCAGCAGCTTAGAGGCGGGGGGGGCAGGAGATACGCAGTATTTT CASSLEAGGAGDTQYF
few TRBJ2-3 TRBD2 TRBV11-3 TGTGCCAGCGGAGCGGGAGGGCCGAGGACCGATACGCAGTATTTT CASGAGGPRTDTQYF
- TRBJ1-1 TRBD1 TRBV11-2 TGTGCCAGCAGCCCCCAGACAGGGCTGAACATTGAAGCTTTCTTT CASSPQTGLNIEAFF
- TRBJ1-4 - TRBV9 TGTGCCAGCAGCGTAGGGGGAGCCCTAAATGAAAAACTGTTTTTT CASSVGGALNEKLFF
- TRBJ2-3 - TRBV11-3 TGTGCCAGCAGCCCACTAAACGGAGGGACCACAGATACGCAGTATTTT CASSPLNGGTTDTQYF
- TRBJ1-2 - TRBV19 TGTGCCACCCTAGGACAGAGGCTTGGCTACACCTTC CATLGQRLGYTF
few TRBJ2-3 - TRBV9 TGTGCCAGCAGCGTAGAGGGGAAGGTCACAGATACGCAGTATTTT CASSVEGKVTDTQYF
- TRBJ1-1 TRBD1 TRBV6-1 TGTGCCAGCAGTGTAACGACAGGGCCCCGAGGGAACACTGAAGCTTTCTTT CASSVTTGPRGNTEAFF
- TRBJ1-1 TRBD1 TRBV5-1 TGCGCCAGCAGCTTAGGACAGGGAAGCACTGAAGCTTTCTTT CASSLGQGSTEAFF
- TRBJ1-6 TRBD1 TRBV2 TGTGCCAGCAGTACGGACAGGGTTTCTTATTCACCCCTCCACTTT CASSTDRVSYSPLHF
- TRBJ1-2 - TRBV27 TGTGCCAGCAGTTTATTCGGCGGGTCTTCCTATGGCTACACCTTC CASSLFGGSSYGYTF
few TRBJ1-4 - TRBV10-2 TGCGCCAGCAGTGACAGGCGATCTTCAACTAATGAAAAACTGTTTTTT CASSDRRSSTNEKLFF
- TRBJ1-1 TRBD1 TRBV27 TGTGCCAGTTCCCCAGGGGGCGCCTGGGGGACTGAAGCTTTCTTT CASSPGGAWGTEAFF
- TRBJ2-1 TRBD2 TRBV20-1 TGCAGTGCACTTAGCGGGAGTGTGTTCTTC CSALSGSVFF
- TRBJ1-2 - TRBV6-5 TGTGCCAGCAGTAGGGGCCAGCTGAACTATGGCTACACCTTC CASSRGQLNYGYTF
- TRBJ2-3 - TRBV19 TGTGCCAGTAGTATAGTGGAAGGCAGTTTCAGGGCAGATACGCAGTATTTT CASSIVEGSFRADTQYF
few TRBJ1-6 - TRBV27 TGTGCCAGCAGTTTACTCCCGGGACAATATAATTCACCCCTCCACTTT CASSLLPGQYNSPLHF
- TRBJ1-2 TRBD1 TRBV6-1 TGTGCCAGCAGTGAAGACAGGGGTGGCTATGGCTACACCTTC CASSEDRGGYGYTF
- TRBJ1-1 TRBD1 TRBV6-5 TGTGCCAGCAGTCAGGGGGGCCTCATATTTGAAGCTTTCTTT CASSQGGLIFEAFF
- TRBJ2-5 TRBD2 TRBV14 TGTGCCAGCAGCCAAAGGGGAGGACTAGCGGGACCTGGGCCACAAGAGACCCAGTACTTC CASSQRGGLAGPGPQETQYF
- TRBJ1-1 - TRBV7-2 TGTGCCAGCAGCTCCACGGTCCTACCTGAAGCTTTCTTT CASSSTVLPEAFF
- TRBJ1-1 - TRBV27 TGTGCCAGGTTGGGGCGATGGGACACTGAAGCTTTCTTT CARLGRWDTEAFF
- TRBJ2-3 TRBD2 TRBV11-1 TGTGCCAGCACCCTTAGCGGGGGCACAGATACGCAGTATTTT CASTLSGGTDTQYF
- TRBJ1-1 - TRBV5-6 TGTGCCAGCAGCTTGGTGCGAGCAGGCACTGAAGCTTTCTTT CASSLVRAGTEAFF